Shown below are 6 T cell receptor beta chains from a single sample sequenced in a study of cytomegalovirus exposure and HLA in healthy donors (dated by TCRdb to the late 2010s). Library generation was performed with the immunoSEQ multiplex PCR assay. TCRdb holds this immuneACCESS table with in-frame rearrangements only. Some clones are missing; in checked studies, unresolved V genes explain under half, and the rest has no known cause. The sample data list fewer than 250,000 clones, and about 87% of these were observed just once. The ten largest make up approximately 2.5% of the sample. Sequenced material: PBMCs. Receptors were obtained from a man between 18 and 29 years old in good health and CMV-seronegative.

This chain links TRBV11-2 with TRBJ2-7, with 8 bases aligning to TRBD1. The trim removed 3 bases at V and 3 bases at J, leaving 4 bases unmatched. The CDR3 length is 14 residues. Germline V CDR1 and CDR2: SGHAT, FQNNGV. This CDR3 reads CASSFDRGGYEQYF. CDR3 DNA: TGTGCCAGCAGCTTCGACAGGGGAGGCTACGAGCAGTACTTC.

V and J are TRBV28 and TRBJ2-1, with 11 bases matching TRBD1. V gave up 2 bases and J gave up 5 bases; unmatched junction bases: 5. Germline CDR1 reads MDHEN; CDR2 reads SYDVKM. CDR3 length: 16 residues. CDR3 sequence: CASSLLPGQGDNEQFF. The CDR3, as DNA: TGTGCCAGCAGTTTACTTCCGGGACAGGGGGACAATGAGCAGTTCTTC.

The chain employs TRBV18 and TRBJ2-1; 7 nucleotides align to TRBD2. CDR3 length: 15 amino acids. The J segment lost 9 bases and the V segment lost 2 bases, leaving 10 bases of the junction unmatched. The germline V gene encodes CDR1 KGHSH and CDR2 LQKENI. The CDR3 nucleotides are TGTGCCAGCTCACCATCGGCTAGCGGATATGCTGAGCAGTTCTTC. Encoded protein: CASSPSASGYAEQFF. Full variable domain (missing parts from reference TRBV18 and TRBJ2-1): NAGVMQNPRHLVRRRGQEARLRCSPMKGHSHVYWYRQLPEEGLKFMVYLQKENIIDESGMPKERFSAEFPKEGPSILRIQQVVRGDSAAYFCASSPSASGYAEQFFGPGTRLTVL.

The chain employs TRBV19 and TRBJ1-6; no clear D gene. CDR1 and CDR2 from the germline V gene are LNHDA and SQIVND (reference sequence). The CDR3 contains 13 residues. V gave up 3 bases and J gave up 7 bases, with 7 bases separating them. Here the CDR3 DNA reads TGTGCCAGTAGTATTTGGGAGAATTCACCCCTCCACTTT. It encodes CASSIWENSPLHF.

This clone was seen a single time. This chain links TRBV7-9 with TRBJ1-4; TRBD1 might be the D (6 bases). The germline gives CDR1 SEHNR, CDR2 FQNEAQ (reference sequence). V was cut by 0 bases and J by 5 bases, with 13 bases left in between. The CDR3 length is 16 residues. CDR3 sequence (DNA): TGTGCCAGCAGCTTAGCTGGGGGCAGAGGGAATGAAAAACTGTTTTTT. Encoded protein: CASSLAGGRGNEKLFF. Drawing the rest from reference TRBV7-9 and TRBJ1-4, the complete variable domain is DTGVSQNPRHKITKRGQNVTFRCDPISEHNRLYWYRQTLGQGPEFLTYFQNEAQLEKSRLLSDRFSAERPKGSFSTLEIQRTEQGDSAMYLCASSLAGGRGNEKLFFGSGTQLSVL.

The chain carries TRBV7-2 and TRBJ1-5, with D hard to call. The CDR3 extends over 15 amino acids. The V and J ends lost 1 base and 1 base respectively, with 8 bases between them. Germline assignment: CDR1 SGHTA and CDR2 FQGNSA. CDR3 residues: CASSLVGWSNQPQHF. CDR3 DNA: TGTGCCAGCAGCTTAGTCGGTTGGAGCAATCAGCCCCAGCATTTT.